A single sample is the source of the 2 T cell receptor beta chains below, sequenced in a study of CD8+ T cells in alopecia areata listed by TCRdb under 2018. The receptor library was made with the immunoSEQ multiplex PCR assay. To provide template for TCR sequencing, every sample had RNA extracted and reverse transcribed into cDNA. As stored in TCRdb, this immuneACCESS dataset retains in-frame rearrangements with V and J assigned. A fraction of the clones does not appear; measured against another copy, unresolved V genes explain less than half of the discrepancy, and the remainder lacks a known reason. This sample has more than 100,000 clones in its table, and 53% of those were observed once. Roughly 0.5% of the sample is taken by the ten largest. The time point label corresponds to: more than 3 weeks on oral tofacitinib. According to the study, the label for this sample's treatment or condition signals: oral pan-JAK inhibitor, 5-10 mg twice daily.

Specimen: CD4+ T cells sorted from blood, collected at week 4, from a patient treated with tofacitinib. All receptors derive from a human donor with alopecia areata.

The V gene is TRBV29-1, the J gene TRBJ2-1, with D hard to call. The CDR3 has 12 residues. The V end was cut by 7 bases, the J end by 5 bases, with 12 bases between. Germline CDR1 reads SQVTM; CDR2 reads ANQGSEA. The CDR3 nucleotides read TGCAGCGAACGATCCCGTAACAATGAGCAGTTCTTC. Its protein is CSERSRNNEQFF.

The chain's CDR3 is CASFDSGKGYEQYF. DNA for the CDR3: TGTGCCAGCTTCGACAGTGGTAAAGGCTACGAGCAGTACTTC. V usage is TRBV5-4 and J usage is TRBJ2-7, with D possibly TRBD1 on 5 matching bases. CDR1 is SGHNT and CDR2 is YYREEE in the germline V gene (reference sequence). Trimming stripped 7 bases from V and 3 bases from J, with 17 bases between. The CDR3 is made up of 14 amino acids.